These 21 T cell receptor beta chains were sequenced from one sample in a study of OX40 agonist ivuxolimab in advanced cancers. TCRdb keeps only in-frame clones here, not all; method: immunoSEQ multiplex PCR. The sample lists around 20,000 clones; 75% to 90% were seen once. Sequenced material: CD4+ or CD8+ T cells sorted from blood, taken in a trial of the OX40 agonist ivuxolimab. The receptors derive from an adult with an advanced solid tumor such as melanoma, head and neck, liver or kidney cancer.

The chain is built from TRBV19 and TRBJ1-5, with D possibly being TRBD1 (5 bases). Germline CDR1 reads LNHDA; CDR2 reads SQIVND (reference sequence). With 3 bases removed from V and 1 base from J, the gap between germline ends came to 13 bases. The CDR3 sequence is 16 residues long. The CDR3 DNA sequence: TGTGCCAGTAGTATGGCGGGGACCCTGAGCAATCAGCCCCAGCATTTT. This translates into CASSMAGTLSNQPQHF.

This chain joins TRBV9 and TRBJ2-7; no clear D. Trimming removed 4 bases from V and 6 bases from J, with 14 bases in between. CDR3 length: 13 residues. Germline V gives CDR1 SGDLS, CDR2 YYNGEE. CDR3 residues: CASSKPPDSEQYF. In nucleotides, the CDR3 is TGTGCCAGCAGCAAACCTCCTGATAGCGAGCAGTACTTC.

The chain has TRBV15 and TRBJ2-5; TRBD2 might be the D (5 bases). V dropped 0 bases and J dropped 2 bases, with 10 bases sitting between them. The CDR3 has 15 residues. Germline V gene sequence: CDR1 LNHNV, CDR2 YYDKDF (reference sequence). In DNA, the CDR3 is TGTGCCACCAGCAGAGACAAAGCGGCGCAAGAGACCCAGTACTTC. This gives the protein CATSRDKAAQETQYF.

In nucleotides, the CDR3 is TGTGCCAGCAGCCAATGGGGGAATGCCTATGGCTACACCTTC. Translating it yields CASSQWGNAYGYTF. The rearrangement links TRBV14 to TRBJ1-2, with D maybe TRBD1 (5 bases). The CDR3 runs 14 residues. Trimming removed 2 bases from V and 4 bases from J, with 11 bases in between. Germline CDR1 is SGHDN and CDR2 is FVKESK.

The V and J genes are TRBV5-4 and TRBJ2-1, with 14 bases aligning to TRBD2. In germline, CDR1 is SGHNT, CDR2 YYREEE (reference sequence). The CDR3 runs 19 residues. Germline trimming cut 4 bases from V and 6 bases from J; bases unmatched to any gene: 15. The CDR3 DNA sequence: TGTGCCAGCAGCCCATCGACCGGGACTAGCGGGAGTAGGGTCAATGAGCAGTTCTTC. Encoded protein: CASSPSTGTSGSRVNEQFF.

The chain has TRBV5-1 and TRBJ1-1; 7 nucleotides line up with TRBD1. The CDR3 spans 14 residues. The germline V gene encodes CDR1 SGHRS and CDR2 YFSETQ. The J segment lost 6 bases and the V segment lost 5 bases, leaving 10 bases of the junction unmatched. The chain's CDR3 is CASRWTGLNAEAFF. CDR3 sequence (DNA): TGCGCCAGCAGGTGGACAGGCTTGAATGCTGAAGCTTTCTTT.

Only one count was recorded for this clone. The V call is TRBV14, the J call TRBJ1-6; D unclear. V lost 1 base, J lost 13 bases, and 8 bases lay in between. There are 12 residues in the CDR3. In germline, CDR1 is SGHDN, CDR2 FVKESK. DNA for the CDR3: TGTGCCAGCAGCCAAGCTAGGGTGCCCCTCCACTTT. Its protein product is CASSQARVPLHF.

The chain recombines TRBV7-3 with TRBJ1-4; a possible D gene is TRBD1 (5 bases). The CDR3 runs to 16 residues. V was shortened by 1 base and J by 4 bases, with 13 bases between the two germline ends. Per the germline V gene, CDR1 is SGHTA and CDR2 is FQGTGA. The CDR3 protein is CASSLMGGLDNEKLFF. CDR3 bases: TGTGCCAGCAGCTTAATGGGGGGTCTGGATAATGAAAAACTGTTTTTT.

Worth noting for this clone: The identical CDR3 is also encoded by other nucleotide sequences in the sample. The rearrangement joins TRBV19 to TRBJ1-5; unclear D gene. The CDR3 covers 15 residues. The germline V gene has CDR1 LNHDA and CDR2 SQIVND (reference sequence). V was clipped by 4 bases and J by 2 bases, with 12 bases between them. CDR3 amino acids: CASSTLKGGNQPQHF. The CDR3 bases are TGTGCCAGTAGTACCCTAAAGGGCGGCAATCAGCCCCAGCATTTT. Full variable domain (remainder filled in from reference TRBV19 and TRBJ1-5): DGGITQSPKYLFRKEGQNVTLSCEQNLNHDAMYWYRQDPGQGLRLIYYSQIVNDFQKGDIAEGYSVSREKKESFPLTVTSAQKNPTAFYLCASSTLKGGNQPQHFGDGTRLSIL.

This clone has a handful of counts. The gene calls are TRBV2 and TRBJ1-5, with no clear D. With 2 bases removed from V and 6 bases from J, the gap between germline ends came to 14 bases. CDR1 SNHLY and CDR2 FYNNEI come from the germline V gene. The CDR3 length is 15 residues. This CDR3 is CASSESLAAAQPQHF. The DNA of the CDR3 is TGTGCCAGCAGTGAAAGCTTGGCAGCGGCTCAGCCCCAGCATTTT.

The gene calls are TRBV7-7 and TRBJ2-3; D is tentatively TRBD1 or TRBD2 (5 bases each). CDR1 is SSHAT and CDR2 is FNYEAQ in the germline V gene (reference sequence). V was pared by 6 bases and J by 1 base, with 14 bases between. The CDR3 covers 15 residues. CDR3 amino acids: CASSPDSGGTDTQYF. CDR3 DNA: TGTGCCAGCAGTCCAGACAGCGGAGGCACAGATACGCAGTATTTT.

The chain employs TRBV6-1 and TRBJ1-6; D is unresolved. The germline gives CDR1 MNHNS, CDR2 SASEGT. Trimming took 3 bases from V and 1 from J, leaving 10 bases between them. This CDR3 is built from 16 residues. The CDR3 reads CASSEERWSYNSPLHF. DNA of the CDR3: TGTGCCAGCAGTGAGGAGCGGTGGTCCTATAATTCACCCCTCCACTTT.

This clone was counted only a few times. The rearrangement uses TRBV11-2 and TRBJ2-7; D may correspond to TRBD1 or TRBD2 (6 bases each). This CDR3 is built from 15 residues. The V gene's germline CDR1 is SGHAT and CDR2 FQNNGV. V was shortened by 5 bases and J by 0 bases, with 14 bases between the two germline ends. The chain's CDR3 is CASSQRGVPSYEQYF. CDR3 sequence (DNA): TGTGCCAGCAGCCAGAGGGGGGTCCCCTCCTACGAGCAGTACTTC.

The chain recombines TRBV5-1 with TRBJ1-1; D is uncertain. V was trimmed by 5 bases and J by 0 bases, leaving 11 bases between them. This CDR3 spans 14 amino acids. CDR1 and CDR2 (germline): SGHRS, YFSETQ. The CDR3 coding sequence is TGCGCCAGCAGACCGACCGACATGAACACTGAAGCTTTCTTT. This sequence encodes CASRPTDMNTEAFF.

V and J are TRBV6-5 and TRBJ2-1; 7 bases fit TRBD2. CDR1 and CDR2 (germline): MNHEY, SVGAGI. Unmatched junction bases numbered 11, after V lost 4 bases and J lost 5 bases. CDR3 size: 16 residues. The CDR3 sequence is CASSSGGAGKHNEQFF. Here the CDR3 DNA reads TGTGCCAGCAGTTCCGGTGGAGCGGGGAAGCACAATGAGCAGTTCTTC.

The J gene is TRBJ1-1, the V gene TRBV7-9; no definite D call. The CDR3 loop spans 14 amino acids. The germline V gene has CDR1 SEHNR and CDR2 FQNEAQ (reference sequence). V was clipped by 4 bases and J by 1 base, with 10 bases between them. The CDR3 sequence is CASSSPPTNTEAFF. In DNA form, the CDR3 reads TGTGCCAGCAGCTCACCCCCGACGAACACTGAAGCTTTCTTT.

This chain uses TRBV5-1 with TRBJ2-7; tentatively, D is TRBD1 or TRBD2 (6 bases each). The CDR3 contains 16 residues. Germline CDR1 and CDR2: SGHRS and YFSETQ. The ends were cut back, 0 bases at V and 0 bases at J, with 13 bases in the middle. The CDR3 sequence is CASSLALGGASYEQYF. CDR3 nucleotide sequence: TGCGCCAGCAGCTTGGCCTTGGGGGGCGCCTCCTACGAGCAGTACTTC.

The rearrangement links TRBV19 to TRBJ1-4; D remains ambiguous. V shed 8 bases and J shed 2 bases, with 12 bases lying between them. This CDR3 spans 14 amino acids. The germline gives CDR1 LNHDA, CDR2 SQIVND (reference sequence). In DNA form, the CDR3 reads TGTGCCAGTCGAACGGAGGGCACTAATGAAAAACTGTTTTTT. Amino acids: CASRTEGTNEKLFF.

V usage is TRBV5-4 and J usage is TRBJ1-3; D may be TRBD1 (5 bases). Trimming removed 0 bases at V and 4 bases at J, with 8 bases between. Germline V lookup: CDR1 SGHNT, CDR2 YYREEE (reference sequence). The CDR3 totals 14 residues. DNA for the CDR3: TGTGCCAGCAGCTTGGACAGGTTAGGAAACACCATATATTTT. It encodes CASSLDRLGNTIYF.

V is TRBV9 and J is TRBJ2-5, with a possible D match to TRBD1 (7 bases). Trimming left V 2 bases short and J 4 bases short, with 15 bases between. Germline CDR1 reads SGDLS; CDR2 reads YYNGEE. CDR3 size: 15 residues. CDR3 region: CASSVSPQGGETQYF. CDR3 DNA sequence: TGTGCCAGCAGCGTTTCCCCCCAGGGGGGAGAGACCCAGTACTTC.

The chain is built from TRBV11-1 and TRBJ1-1; D might be TRBD1 (5 bases). Germline V gives CDR1 SGHAT, CDR2 FQDESV (reference sequence). CDR3 length: 15 residues. V gave up 1 base and J gave up 4 bases, with 13 bases separating them. Here the CDR3 DNA reads TGTGCCAGCAGCTTAGAAGGGGCCGGGGGCACTGAAGCTTTCTTT. Translation gives CASSLEGAGGTEAFF.